This section outlines one T cell receptor beta chain sequence together with its context. Its antigen is currently unknown. The PCR employed 60 Vbeta primers together with 13 Jbeta primers. Libraries were prepared by immunoSEQ multiplex PCR; TCRdb keeps only in-frame clonotypes and omits some of them. This sample has around 120,000 clones, with roughly 80% found just once. This specimen comes from a study of cytomegalovirus exposure and HLA in healthy donors. Study results and caveats: The authors enumerated over 150 TCR beta chains as linked to cytomegalovirus.

Deletions cut 0 bases from V and 2 bases from J, with 14 bases between. Germline lookup yields CDR1 SGHRS and CDR2 YFSETQ. This CDR3 contains 17 residues. This sequence originates from a woman between 40 and 55 years old in good health and CMV-seropositive. Sequenced sample: PBMCs. The rearrangement joins TRBV5-1 to TRBJ2-2; maybe TRBD1 (6 bases). This chain's CDR3 is CASSLVFGQTNTGELFF. CDR3 coding DNA: TGCGCCAGCAGCTTGGTTTTTGGACAGACTAACACCGGGGAGCTGTTTTTT. The whole variable domain, filled in from reference TRBV5-1 and TRBJ2-2, reads KAGVTQTPRYLIKTRGQQVTLSCSPISGHRSVSWYQQTPGQGLQFLFEYFSETQRNKGNFPGRFSGRQFSNSRSEMNVSTLELGDSALYLCASSLVFGQTNTGELFFGEGSRLTVL.